This section outlines one TCR beta chain sequence together with its context. Its specificity is not known. The entry originates in a study of response to subunit inactivated influenza vaccine. Study-level findings and limits: New T cells are recruited in small numbers by each seasonal influenza vaccination, according to the authors' suggestion.

Trimming at V came to 5 bases and at J to 2 bases, leaving 2 bases not matched to a gene. CDR1 is DFQATT and CDR2 is SNEGSKA in the germline V gene (reference sequence). The CDR3 contains 13 residues. In TCRdb, the RT-PCR reads were re-called with MiXCR into one record per CDR3 protein. Counted here are under 800,000 distinct CDR3 sequences, approximately 14% occurring once; the ten biggest clones make up approximately 6.5%. The receptor comes from a man aged 45-65 years who received an inactivated influenza vaccine. V gene TRBV20-1 combines with J gene TRBJ2-3; TRBD2 matches at 9 bases. Material: PBMCs from blood, obtained roughly 15 days before vaccination. The CDR3 sequence: CSAPSGNTDTQYF. CDR3 sequence (DNA): TGCAGTGCTCCTAGCGGGAACACAGATACGCAGTATTTT.